The rows below give T cell receptor beta chains drawn from one sample of a study of shared clonotypes between healthy human individuals. Using immunoSEQ multiplex PCR, the repertoire was profiled, and TCRdb retains in-frame clones only, with some absent. The table shows approximately 980,000 clones, with 70% to 85% occurring only once. The sequenced sample was memory CD4+ T cells sorted from blood. The receptors shown here come from a man between 18 and 35 years old in good health. Each CDR3 is given with its conserved first and last residue. D genes are given only for firm matches. Only part of the rows carry a size: once, few, many, or a class if the clone is expanded.

clone_size: -
j_call: TRBJ2-5
v_call: TRBV30
d_call: TRBD2
cdr3_nt: TGTGCCTGCGAGGGGACTAGGGATACCCAGTACTTC
cdr3_aa: CACEGTRDTQYF

clone_size: -
j_call: TRBJ2-5
v_call: TRBV5-1
d_call: -
cdr3_nt: TGCGCCAGCAGCCTGGGAAGTAGGGCCGAAGAGACCCAGTACTTC
cdr3_aa: CASSLGSRAEETQYF

clone_size: -
j_call: TRBJ2-7
v_call: TRBV28
d_call: -
cdr3_nt: TGTGCCAGCAGCCCGACAGTTGATGGATCCTACGAGCAGTACTTC
cdr3_aa: CASSPTVDGSYEQYF

clone_size: -
j_call: TRBJ1-5
v_call: TRBV7-2
d_call: -
cdr3_nt: TGTGCCAGCAGTAGGGACGGATACAATCAGCCCCAGCATTTT
cdr3_aa: CASSRDGYNQPQHF

clone_size: -
j_call: TRBJ2-7
v_call: TRBV18
d_call: -
cdr3_nt: TGTGCCAGCTCACCACAGGGCGGCGAGCAGTACTTC
cdr3_aa: CASSPQGGEQYF

clone_size: -
j_call: TRBJ1-2
v_call: TRBV7-8
d_call: -
cdr3_nt: TGTGCCAGCAGCCTGTCCGGGACCTCCAACTATGGCTACACCTTC
cdr3_aa: CASSLSGTSNYGYTF

clone_size: -
j_call: TRBJ1-4
v_call: TRBV30
d_call: TRBD1
cdr3_nt: TGTGCCTGGGGACAGGGAAACGGTGAAAAACTGTTTTTT
cdr3_aa: CAWGQGNGEKLFF

clone_size: -
j_call: TRBJ2-6
v_call: TRBV9
d_call: TRBD1
cdr3_nt: TGTGCCAGCACTCCGGGACAGGGGAACGGGGCCAACGTCCTGACTTTC
cdr3_aa: CASTPGQGNGANVLTF

clone_size: -
j_call: TRBJ1-5
v_call: TRBV5-6
d_call: -
cdr3_nt: TGTGCCAGCAGCTCTTGGACTGAACCAAGGGACCAGCCCCAGCATTTT
cdr3_aa: CASSSWTEPRDQPQHF

clone_size: -
j_call: TRBJ1-1
v_call: TRBV7-9
d_call: TRBD1
cdr3_nt: TGTGCCAGCAGTCAGGGGGCTTCGAACACTGAAGCTTTCTTT
cdr3_aa: CASSQGASNTEAFF

clone_size: -
j_call: TRBJ2-3
v_call: TRBV19
d_call: TRBD2
cdr3_nt: TGTGCCAGTAGTACGGGGACTAGCGGGAGTAGCGCAGATACGCAGTATTTT
cdr3_aa: CASSTGTSGSSADTQYF

clone_size: -
j_call: TRBJ1-5
v_call: TRBV2
d_call: TRBD1
cdr3_nt: TGTGCCAGCAGCGTGGGACAGGGGGCTGTTCAGCCCCAGCATTTT
cdr3_aa: CASSVGQGAVQPQHF

clone_size: -
j_call: TRBJ2-6
v_call: TRBV4-1
d_call: -
cdr3_nt: TGCGCCAGCAGCCAAGATAGGGGCTCTGGGGCCAACGTCCTGACTTTC
cdr3_aa: CASSQDRGSGANVLTF

clone_size: -
j_call: TRBJ1-2
v_call: TRBV2
d_call: -
cdr3_nt: TGTGCCAGCAGTGATCTCACCGGGCGTCAAAGGGGTAGAGACTATGGCTACACCTTC
cdr3_aa: CASSDLTGRQRGRDYGYTF

clone_size: -
j_call: TRBJ2-1
v_call: TRBV5-6
d_call: TRBD2
cdr3_nt: TGTGCCAGCAGCCCGTCGGGGGGATCAGGCTATGAGCAGTTCTTC
cdr3_aa: CASSPSGGSGYEQFF

clone_size: -
j_call: TRBJ2-5
v_call: TRBV5-1
d_call: -
cdr3_nt: TGCGCCAGCAGCTCTAATAACCCCCGGGTAGAGACCCAGTACTTC
cdr3_aa: CASSSNNPRVETQYF

clone_size: -
j_call: TRBJ2-5
v_call: TRBV6-5
d_call: -
cdr3_nt: TGTGCCAGCAGACCCGCAGGGGAGGAGACCCAGTACTTC
cdr3_aa: CASRPAGEETQYF

clone_size: -
j_call: TRBJ2-7
v_call: TRBV4-2
d_call: -
cdr3_nt: TGTGCCAGCAGCCCAGCTGCGGGTCAAACCTACGAGCAGTACTTC
cdr3_aa: CASSPAAGQTYEQYF

clone_size: -
j_call: TRBJ2-7
v_call: TRBV7-2
d_call: -
cdr3_nt: TGTGCCAGCAGCTTAACGGTCAGAACCTACGAGCAGTACTTC
cdr3_aa: CASSLTVRTYEQYF

clone_size: -
j_call: TRBJ2-3
v_call: TRBV30
d_call: -
cdr3_nt: TGTGCCTGGAAGTCTCGGGTCGGGGGAACAGATACGCAGTATTTT
cdr3_aa: CAWKSRVGGTDTQYF

clone_size: -
j_call: TRBJ1-4
v_call: TRBV5-1
d_call: -
cdr3_nt: TGCGCCAGCAGCTTGGGTGGAGGGAATGAAAAACTGTTTTTT
cdr3_aa: CASSLGGGNEKLFF

clone_size: -
j_call: TRBJ2-1
v_call: TRBV7-2
d_call: -
cdr3_nt: TGTGCCAGCAGCTTAAATTCAGGATACAATGAGCAGTTCTTC
cdr3_aa: CASSLNSGYNEQFF

clone_size: -
j_call: TRBJ2-3
v_call: TRBV5-1
d_call: TRBD2
cdr3_nt: TGCGCCAGCAGCTTAGAAGCGGGAGCCCCTCAAATAGGGGATACGCAGTATTTT
cdr3_aa: CASSLEAGAPQIGDTQYF

clone_size: once
j_call: TRBJ2-2
v_call: TRBV7-9
d_call: -
cdr3_nt: TGTGCCAGCAGCCATAACGGGGAATCCGGGGAGCTGTTTTTT
cdr3_aa: CASSHNGESGELFF

clone_size: -
j_call: TRBJ1-1
v_call: TRBV19
d_call: -
cdr3_nt: TGTGCCAGTAGTGTCCTTATGAACACTGAAGCTTTCTTT
cdr3_aa: CASSVLMNTEAFF

clone_size: -
j_call: TRBJ2-3
v_call: TRBV6-5
d_call: -
cdr3_nt: TGTGCCAGCAGTCCCCACCGCTCAGATACGCAGTATTTT
cdr3_aa: CASSPHRSDTQYF

clone_size: -
j_call: TRBJ2-7
v_call: TRBV6-1
d_call: -
cdr3_nt: TGTGCCGCAGGGGGGGGCTCCGAGCAGTACTTC
cdr3_aa: CAAGGGSEQYF

clone_size: -
j_call: TRBJ2-1
v_call: TRBV4-1
d_call: TRBD2
cdr3_nt: TGCGCCAGCAGCCAACTTCCCCCGGGAGGGCCTCTTAATAACAATGAGCAGTTCTTC
cdr3_aa: CASSQLPPGGPLNNNEQFF

clone_size: -
j_call: TRBJ2-7
v_call: TRBV30
d_call: -
cdr3_nt: TGTGCCTGGAGTCAGGGGAGGGGCTCCTACGAGCAGTACTTC
cdr3_aa: CAWSQGRGSYEQYF

clone_size: -
j_call: TRBJ2-3
v_call: TRBV6-5
d_call: -
cdr3_nt: TGTGCCAGCAGTTTGGGGGGGCCTGTATGGGCAGATACGCAGTATTTT
cdr3_aa: CASSLGGPVWADTQYF

clone_size: few
j_call: TRBJ2-4
v_call: TRBV11-3
d_call: -
cdr3_nt: TGTGCCAGCAGCTTGGGGGTTAAAAACATTCAGTACTTC
cdr3_aa: CASSLGVKNIQYF

clone_size: -
j_call: TRBJ1-1
v_call: TRBV29-1
d_call: -
cdr3_nt: TGCTCTGCAGGGGTGGGCACTGAAGCTTTCTTT
cdr3_aa: CSAGVGTEAFF

clone_size: -
j_call: TRBJ1-5
v_call: TRBV6-1
d_call: -
cdr3_nt: TGTGCCAGCAGACCCGGACAGTCCAATCAGCCCCAGCATTTT
cdr3_aa: CASRPGQSNQPQHF

clone_size: few
j_call: TRBJ2-7
v_call: TRBV6-1
d_call: -
cdr3_nt: TGTGCCAGCAGTGAAGCGCTATTGGGCAACTACGAGCAGTACTTC
cdr3_aa: CASSEALLGNYEQYF

clone_size: many
j_call: TRBJ2-7
v_call: TRBV27
d_call: -
cdr3_nt: TGTGCCTGGCAGGGCGTTGGATCCTACGAGCAGTACTTC
cdr3_aa: CAWQGVGSYEQYF

clone_size: -
j_call: TRBJ2-5
v_call: TRBV7-9
d_call: -
cdr3_nt: TGTGCCAGCAGCTCGCGACTAGTTATACAAGAGACCCAGTACTTC
cdr3_aa: CASSSRLVIQETQYF